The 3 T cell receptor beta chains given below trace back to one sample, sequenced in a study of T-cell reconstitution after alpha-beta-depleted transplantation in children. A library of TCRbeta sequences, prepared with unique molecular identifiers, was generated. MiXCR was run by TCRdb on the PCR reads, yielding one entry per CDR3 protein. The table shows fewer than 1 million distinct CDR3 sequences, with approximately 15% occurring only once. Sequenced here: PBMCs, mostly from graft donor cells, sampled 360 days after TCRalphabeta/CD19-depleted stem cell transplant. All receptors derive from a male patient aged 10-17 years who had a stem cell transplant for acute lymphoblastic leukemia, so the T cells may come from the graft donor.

CDR3 nucleotides: TGCGCCAGCAGCTTGGAGAGGGCCCTCTACGAGCAGTACTTC. It is translated as CASSLERALYEQYF. The chain employs TRBV5-1 and TRBJ2-7; D may be TRBD2 (5 bases). CDR1 and CDR2 (germline): SGHRS, YFSETQ. V shed 0 bases and J shed 3 bases, with 10 bases lying between them. This CDR3 is built from 14 residues.

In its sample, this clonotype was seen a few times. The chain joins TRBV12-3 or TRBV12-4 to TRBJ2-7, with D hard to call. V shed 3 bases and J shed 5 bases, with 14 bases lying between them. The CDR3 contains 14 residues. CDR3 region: CASSLGFPGNEQYF. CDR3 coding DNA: TGTGCCAGCAGTTTGGGGTTCCCTGGGAACGAGCAGTACTTC.

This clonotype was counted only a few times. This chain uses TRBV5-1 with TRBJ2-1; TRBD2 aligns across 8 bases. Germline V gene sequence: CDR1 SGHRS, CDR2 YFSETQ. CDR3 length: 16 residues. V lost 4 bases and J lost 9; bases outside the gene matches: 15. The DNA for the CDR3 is TGCGCCAGCAGCCTGAAGGGACTAGTTCTGGCCAGTGAGCAGTTCTTC. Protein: CASSLKGLVLASEQFF.